This TCR beta chain was documented in a study of blood T cells in healthy people across ages. The use of a sample-barcoded 5' primer and a J-beta primer mix characterized a second PCR of roughly 6 to 11 cycles. A single record per CDR3 protein comes from TCRdb applying MiXCR to the 5' RACE reads. The sample has about 700,000 distinct CDR3 sequences; approximately 31% are singletons. V was trimmed by 6 bases and J by 1 base, leaving 6 bases between them. Looked up from germline, CDR1 is DFQATT and CDR2 is SNEGSKA (reference sequence). This CDR3 has 11 amino acids. This clonotype was recorded at least ten times. The authors isolated at least 6 million PBMCs per sample.

The sample taken for sequencing was blood. The chain links TRBV20-1 to TRBJ1-1; D unclear. The TCR was taken from an elderly woman in good health. This chain's CDR3 is CSARRNTEAFF. CDR3 bases: TGCAGTGCGAGGAGGAACACTGAAGCTTTCTTT.